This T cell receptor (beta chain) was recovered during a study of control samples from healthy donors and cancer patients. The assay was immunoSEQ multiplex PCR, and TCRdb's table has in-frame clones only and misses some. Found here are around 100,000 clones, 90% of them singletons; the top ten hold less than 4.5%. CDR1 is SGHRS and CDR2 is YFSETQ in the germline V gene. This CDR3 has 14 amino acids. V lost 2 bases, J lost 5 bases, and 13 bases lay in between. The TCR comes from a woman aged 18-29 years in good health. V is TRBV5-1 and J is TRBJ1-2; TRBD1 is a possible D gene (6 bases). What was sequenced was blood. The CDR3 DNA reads TGCGCCAGCAGCTTAGGGGGTGAAGGGTATGGCTACACCTTC. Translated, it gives CASSLGGEGYGYTF.